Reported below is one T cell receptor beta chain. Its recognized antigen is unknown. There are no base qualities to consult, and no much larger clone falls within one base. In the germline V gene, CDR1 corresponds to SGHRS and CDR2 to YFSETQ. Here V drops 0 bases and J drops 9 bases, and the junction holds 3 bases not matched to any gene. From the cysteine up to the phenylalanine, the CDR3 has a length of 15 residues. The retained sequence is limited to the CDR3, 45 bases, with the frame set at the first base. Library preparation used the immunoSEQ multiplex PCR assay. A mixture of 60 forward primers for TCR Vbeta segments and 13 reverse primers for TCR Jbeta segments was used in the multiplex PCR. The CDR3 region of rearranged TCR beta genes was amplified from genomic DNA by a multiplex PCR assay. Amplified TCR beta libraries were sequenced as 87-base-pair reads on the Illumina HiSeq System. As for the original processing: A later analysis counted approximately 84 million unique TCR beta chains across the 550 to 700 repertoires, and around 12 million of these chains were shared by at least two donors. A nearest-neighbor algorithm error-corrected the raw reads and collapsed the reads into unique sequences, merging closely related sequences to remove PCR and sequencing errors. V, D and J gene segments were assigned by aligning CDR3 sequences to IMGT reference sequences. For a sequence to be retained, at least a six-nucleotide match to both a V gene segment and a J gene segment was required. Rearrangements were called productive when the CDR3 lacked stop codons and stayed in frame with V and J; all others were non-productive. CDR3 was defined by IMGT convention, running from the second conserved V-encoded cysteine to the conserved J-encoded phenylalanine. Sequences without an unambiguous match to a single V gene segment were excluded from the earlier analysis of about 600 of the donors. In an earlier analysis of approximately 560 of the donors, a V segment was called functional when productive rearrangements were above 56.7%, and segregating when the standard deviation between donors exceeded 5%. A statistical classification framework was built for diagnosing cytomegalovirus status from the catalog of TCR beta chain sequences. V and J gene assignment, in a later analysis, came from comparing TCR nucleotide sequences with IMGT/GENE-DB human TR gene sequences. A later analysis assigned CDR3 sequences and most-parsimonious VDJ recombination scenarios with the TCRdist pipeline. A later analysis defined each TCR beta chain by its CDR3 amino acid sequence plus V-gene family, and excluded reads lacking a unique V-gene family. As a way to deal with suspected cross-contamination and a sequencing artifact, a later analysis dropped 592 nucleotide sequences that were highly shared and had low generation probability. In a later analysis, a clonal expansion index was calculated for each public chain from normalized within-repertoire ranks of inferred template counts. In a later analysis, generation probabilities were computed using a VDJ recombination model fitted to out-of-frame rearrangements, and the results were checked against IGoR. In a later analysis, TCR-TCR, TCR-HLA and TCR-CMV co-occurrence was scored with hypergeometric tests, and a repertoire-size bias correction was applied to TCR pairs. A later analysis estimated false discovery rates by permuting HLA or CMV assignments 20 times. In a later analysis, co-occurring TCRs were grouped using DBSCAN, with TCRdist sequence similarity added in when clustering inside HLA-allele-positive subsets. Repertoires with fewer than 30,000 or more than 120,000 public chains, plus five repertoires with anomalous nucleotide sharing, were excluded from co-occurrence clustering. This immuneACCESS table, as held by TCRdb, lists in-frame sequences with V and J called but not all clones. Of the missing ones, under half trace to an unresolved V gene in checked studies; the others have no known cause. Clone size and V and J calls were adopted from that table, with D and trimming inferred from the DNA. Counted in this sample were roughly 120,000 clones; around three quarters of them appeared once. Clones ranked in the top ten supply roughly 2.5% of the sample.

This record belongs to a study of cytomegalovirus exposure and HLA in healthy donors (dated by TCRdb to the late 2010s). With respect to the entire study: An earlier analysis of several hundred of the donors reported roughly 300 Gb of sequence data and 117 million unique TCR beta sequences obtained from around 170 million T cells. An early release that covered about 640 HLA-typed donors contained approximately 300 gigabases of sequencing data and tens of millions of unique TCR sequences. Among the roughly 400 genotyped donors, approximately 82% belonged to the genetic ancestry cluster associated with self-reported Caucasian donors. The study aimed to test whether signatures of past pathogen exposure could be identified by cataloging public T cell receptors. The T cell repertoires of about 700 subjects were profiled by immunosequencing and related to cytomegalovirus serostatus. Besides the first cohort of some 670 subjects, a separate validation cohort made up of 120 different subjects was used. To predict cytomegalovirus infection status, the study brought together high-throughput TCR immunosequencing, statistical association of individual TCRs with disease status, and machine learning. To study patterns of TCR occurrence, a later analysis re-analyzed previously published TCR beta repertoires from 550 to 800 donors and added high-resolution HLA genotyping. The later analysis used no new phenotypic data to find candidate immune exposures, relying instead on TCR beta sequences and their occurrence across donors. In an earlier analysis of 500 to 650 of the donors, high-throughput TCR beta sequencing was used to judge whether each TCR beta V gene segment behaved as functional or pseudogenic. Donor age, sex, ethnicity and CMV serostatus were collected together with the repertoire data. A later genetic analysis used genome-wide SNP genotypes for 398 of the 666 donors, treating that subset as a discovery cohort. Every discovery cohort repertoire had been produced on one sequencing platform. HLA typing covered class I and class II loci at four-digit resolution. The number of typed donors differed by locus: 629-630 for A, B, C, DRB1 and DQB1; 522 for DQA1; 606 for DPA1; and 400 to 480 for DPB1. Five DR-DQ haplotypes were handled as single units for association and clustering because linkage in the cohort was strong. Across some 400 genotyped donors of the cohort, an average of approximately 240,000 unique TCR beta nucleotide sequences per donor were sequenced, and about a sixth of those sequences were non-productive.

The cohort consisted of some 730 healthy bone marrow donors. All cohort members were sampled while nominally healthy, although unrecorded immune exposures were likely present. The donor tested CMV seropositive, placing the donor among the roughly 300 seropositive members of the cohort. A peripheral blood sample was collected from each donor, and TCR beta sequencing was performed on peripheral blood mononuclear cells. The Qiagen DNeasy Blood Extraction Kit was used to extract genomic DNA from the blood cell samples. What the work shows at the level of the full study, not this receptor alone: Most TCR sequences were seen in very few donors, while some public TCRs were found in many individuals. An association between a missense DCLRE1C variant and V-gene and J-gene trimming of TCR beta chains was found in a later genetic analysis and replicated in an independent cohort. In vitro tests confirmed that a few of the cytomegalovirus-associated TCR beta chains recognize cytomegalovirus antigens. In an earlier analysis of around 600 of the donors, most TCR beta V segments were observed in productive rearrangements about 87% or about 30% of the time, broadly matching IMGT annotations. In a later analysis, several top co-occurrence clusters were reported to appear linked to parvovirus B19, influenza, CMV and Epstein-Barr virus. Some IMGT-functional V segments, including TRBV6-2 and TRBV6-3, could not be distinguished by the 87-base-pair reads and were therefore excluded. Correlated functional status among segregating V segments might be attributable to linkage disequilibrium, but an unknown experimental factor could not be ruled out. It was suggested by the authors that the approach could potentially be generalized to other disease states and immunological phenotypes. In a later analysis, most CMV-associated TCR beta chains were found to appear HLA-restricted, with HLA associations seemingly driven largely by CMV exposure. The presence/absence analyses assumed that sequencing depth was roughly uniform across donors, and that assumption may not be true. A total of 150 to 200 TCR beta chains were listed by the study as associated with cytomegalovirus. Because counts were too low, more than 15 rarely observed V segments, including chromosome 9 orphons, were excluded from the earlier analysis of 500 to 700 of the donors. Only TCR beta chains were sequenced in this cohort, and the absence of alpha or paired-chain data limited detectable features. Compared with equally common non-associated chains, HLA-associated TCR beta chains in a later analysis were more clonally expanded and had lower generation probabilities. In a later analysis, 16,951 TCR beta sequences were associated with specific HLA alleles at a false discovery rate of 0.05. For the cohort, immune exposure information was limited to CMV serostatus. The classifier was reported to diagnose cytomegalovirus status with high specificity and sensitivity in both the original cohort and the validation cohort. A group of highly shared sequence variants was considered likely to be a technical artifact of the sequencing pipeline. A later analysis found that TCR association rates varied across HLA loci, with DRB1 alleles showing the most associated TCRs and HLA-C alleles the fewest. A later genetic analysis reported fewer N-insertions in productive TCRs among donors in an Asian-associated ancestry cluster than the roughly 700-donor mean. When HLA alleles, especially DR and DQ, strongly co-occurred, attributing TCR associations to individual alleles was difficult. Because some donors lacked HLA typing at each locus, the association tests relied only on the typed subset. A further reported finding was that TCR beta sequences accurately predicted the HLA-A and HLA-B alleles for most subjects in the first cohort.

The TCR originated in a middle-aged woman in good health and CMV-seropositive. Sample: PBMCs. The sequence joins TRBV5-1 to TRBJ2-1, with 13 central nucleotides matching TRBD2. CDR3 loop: CASSLELAGGSEQFF. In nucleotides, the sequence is TGCGCCAGCAGCTTGGAACTAGCGGGGGGGTCTGAGCAGTTCTTC. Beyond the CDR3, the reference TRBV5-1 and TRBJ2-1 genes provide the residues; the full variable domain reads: KAGVTQTPRYLIKTRGQQVTLSCSPISGHRSVSWYQQTPGQGLQFLFEYFSETQRNKGNFPGRFSGRQFSNSRSEMNVSTLELGDSALYLCASSLELAGGSEQFFGPGTRLTVL.